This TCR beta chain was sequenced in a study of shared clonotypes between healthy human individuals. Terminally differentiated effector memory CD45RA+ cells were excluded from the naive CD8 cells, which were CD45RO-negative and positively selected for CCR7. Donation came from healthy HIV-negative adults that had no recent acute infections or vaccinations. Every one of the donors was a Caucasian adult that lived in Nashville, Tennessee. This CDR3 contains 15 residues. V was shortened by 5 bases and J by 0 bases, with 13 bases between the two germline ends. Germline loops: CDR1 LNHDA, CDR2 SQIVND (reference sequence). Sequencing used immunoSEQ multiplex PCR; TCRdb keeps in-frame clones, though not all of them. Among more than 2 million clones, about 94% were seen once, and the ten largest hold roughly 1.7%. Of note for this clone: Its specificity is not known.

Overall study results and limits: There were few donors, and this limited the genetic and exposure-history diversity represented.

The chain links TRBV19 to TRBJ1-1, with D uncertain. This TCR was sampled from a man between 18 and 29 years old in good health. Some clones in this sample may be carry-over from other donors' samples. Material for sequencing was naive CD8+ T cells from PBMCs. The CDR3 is CASSPLGSLNTEAFF. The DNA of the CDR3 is TGTGCCAGTAGTCCGCTGGGCAGTCTGAACACTGAAGCTTTCTTT. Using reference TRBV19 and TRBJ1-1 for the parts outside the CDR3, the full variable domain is DGGITQSPKYLFRKEGQNVTLSCEQNLNHDAMYWYRQDPGQGLRLIYYSQIVNDFQKGDIAEGYSVSREKKESFPLTVTSAQKNPTAFYLCASSPLGSLNTEAFFGQGTRLTVV.